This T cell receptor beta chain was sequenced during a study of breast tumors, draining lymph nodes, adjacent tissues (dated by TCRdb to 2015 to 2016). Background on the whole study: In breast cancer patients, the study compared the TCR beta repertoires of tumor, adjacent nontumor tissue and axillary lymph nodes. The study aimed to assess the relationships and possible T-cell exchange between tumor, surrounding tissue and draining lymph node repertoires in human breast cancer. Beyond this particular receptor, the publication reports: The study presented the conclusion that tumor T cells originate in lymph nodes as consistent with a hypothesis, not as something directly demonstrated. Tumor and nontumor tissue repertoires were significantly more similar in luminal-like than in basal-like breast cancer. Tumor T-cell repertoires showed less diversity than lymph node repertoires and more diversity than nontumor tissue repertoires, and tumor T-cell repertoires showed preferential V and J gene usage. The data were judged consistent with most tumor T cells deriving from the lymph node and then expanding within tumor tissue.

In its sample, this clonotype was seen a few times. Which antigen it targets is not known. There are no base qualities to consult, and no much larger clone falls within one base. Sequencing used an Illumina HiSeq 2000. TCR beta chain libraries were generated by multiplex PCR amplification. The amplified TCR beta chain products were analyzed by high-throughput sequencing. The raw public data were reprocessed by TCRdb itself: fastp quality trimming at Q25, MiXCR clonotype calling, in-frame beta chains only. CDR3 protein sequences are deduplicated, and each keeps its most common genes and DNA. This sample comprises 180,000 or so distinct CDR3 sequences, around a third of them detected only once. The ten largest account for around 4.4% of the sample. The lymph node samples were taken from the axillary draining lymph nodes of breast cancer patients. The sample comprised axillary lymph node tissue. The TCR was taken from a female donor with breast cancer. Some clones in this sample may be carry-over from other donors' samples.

The DNA sequence follows: TGTGCCACCAGCAGAGGTTACAGGGAGAGGAGCACTGAAGCTTTCTTT. Translated, this gives CATSRGYRERSTEAFF. The chain links TRBV15 with TRBJ1-1; perhaps TRBD1 is the D gene, with 6 bases matching. According to the germline V gene (reference sequence), CDR1 reads LNHNV and CDR2 reads YYDKDF. V is reduced by 1 base and J by 4 bases, leaving a spacing of 16 bases between them. The CDR3 sequence holds 16 residues, the cysteine and phenylalanine included. Only CDR3 DNA remains: 48 bases, in frame from the first base. Supplemented by the reference TRBV15 and TRBJ1-1 proteins around the CDR3, the complete variable domain is DAMVIQNPRYQVTQFGKPVTLSCSQTLNHNVMYWYQQKSSQAPKLLFHYYDKDFNNEADTPDNFQSRRPNTSFCFLDIRSPGLGDTAMYLCATSRGYRERSTEAFFGQGTRLTVV.